These 4 T cell receptor beta chains came from one sample sequenced in a study of blood T cell repertoires in COVID-19. Sequencing was performed with immunoSEQ multiplex PCR; in TCRdb, only in-frame clones are kept and a portion is missing. The sample holds about 480,000 clones; around 88% are singletons and the top ten take 10% to 15%. Source material: peripheral blood. The receptors here all came from a woman aged 45-65 years with COVID-19, enrolled during active disease.

The chain is built from TRBV28 and TRBJ1-1; unclear D gene. The CDR3 runs 13 residues. Germline V gene lookup returns CDR1 MDHEN and CDR2 SYDVKM. Deletions cut 7 bases from V and 3 bases from J, with 12 bases between. CDR3 DNA: TGTGCCAGCAACCTCGCGGCGGACACTGAAGCTTTCTTT. Its protein product is CASNLAADTEAFF.

CDR3 DNA sequence: TGTGCCAGCAGTTGGCAGGGAACCCGCACTAATGAAAAACTGTTTTTT. Its translation is CASSWQGTRTNEKLFF. The gene calls are TRBV27 and TRBJ1-4; D is possibly TRBD1 (5 bases). The V and J ends lost 4 bases and 2 bases respectively, with 14 bases between them. The CDR3 sequence is 16 residues long. Germline-derived CDR1 and CDR2 are MNHEY and SMNVEV (reference sequence).

The chain recombines TRBV6-2 or TRBV6-3 with TRBJ1-1; 9 bases align to TRBD1. Per the germline V gene, CDR1 is MNHEY and CDR2 is SVGEGT. The CDR3 length is 14 residues. V shed 6 bases, J shed 4 bases, and the junction held 6 bases outside the gene matches. The CDR3 nucleotides are TGTGCCAGCAGCTTACAGGGGGCGGCCACTGAAGCTTTCTTT. It is translated as CASSLQGAATEAFF.

The V call is TRBV6-6, the J call TRBJ1-5, with D possibly being TRBD1 (5 bases). Per the germline V gene, CDR1 is MNHNY and CDR2 is SVGAGI (reference sequence). The CDR3 contains 19 residues. V was cut by 6 bases and J by 0 bases, with 24 bases left in between. The CDR3 region is CASRRERGSFSYSNQPQHF. In DNA, the CDR3 is TGTGCCAGCAGGCGAGAAAGGGGCAGTTTTTCATATAGCAATCAGCCCCAGCATTTT.